Detailed here is one T cell receptor beta chain. What it recognizes is unknown. Study-level findings and limits: Whole repertoires were not studied in the larger cohort, only one V-J beta rearrangement.

Cells sorted as Tregs were CD4+, CD25+ and CD127-/low. After constant-region reverse-primer amplification, full-length variable regions underwent semi-nested PCR with Nested Universal Primer A. TCRdb re-called the 5' RACE reads with MiXCR, one entry per CDR3 protein. Among about 32,000 distinct CDR3 sequences, 27% were seen once, and the ten largest hold around 2.3%. This clonotype was sampled from a female donor with breast cancer. The specimen was tumor-infiltrating Tregs sorted from the breast tumor.

The CDR3 reads CASSESWVRGRQPQHF. The DNA for the CDR3 is TGTGCCAGCAGTGAATCGTGGGTAAGGGGCAGGCAGCCCCAGCATTTT. The chain has TRBV6-1 and TRBJ1-5; tentatively, D is TRBD1 (5 bases). This CDR3 spans 16 amino acids. Germline V gives CDR1 MNHNS, CDR2 SASEGT. V was shortened by 2 bases and J by 7 bases, with 18 bases between the two germline ends.